This T cell receptor beta chain was sequenced during a study of cytomegalovirus exposure and HLA in healthy donors. Use of 60 Vbeta and 13 Jbeta primers characterized the PCR. Sequencing was performed with immunoSEQ multiplex PCR; in TCRdb, only in-frame clones are kept and a portion is missing. The data show 150,000 to 180,000 clones, about 80% seen once. Germline values: CDR1 SGHRS, CDR2 YFSETQ. Trimming cost V 3 bases and J 8 bases, with 17 bases left between them. This CDR3 has 15 amino acids. The material sequenced was PBMCs. The chain combines TRBV5-1 with TRBJ1-4, with D maybe TRBD1 (5 bases). The clonotype comes from a man aged 25-40 years in good health and CMV-seropositive. DNA for the CDR3: TGCGCCAGCAGCTGGACACCAAGCTACGGCGAAAAACTGTTTTTT. The encoded protein is CASSWTPSYGEKLFF.